Below are 6 T cell receptor beta chains sequenced from a single sample in a study of blood T cell repertoires in COVID-19. TCRdb's copy holds only in-frame clones and misses some; the assay was immunoSEQ multiplex PCR. Here the sample spans 350,000 to 450,000 clones, roughly four fifths being singletons. Specimen: PBMCs or T cells enriched from blood (not recorded which). Receptor source: a woman aged 45-65 years who had recovered from COVID-19.

This chain connects TRBV11-1 to TRBJ2-7; D is undetermined. CDR3 size: 13 residues. Germline loops: CDR1 SGHAT, CDR2 FQDESV (reference sequence). V was trimmed by 6 bases and J by 2 bases, leaving 11 bases between them. CDR3 sequence (DNA): TGTGCCAGCAGAGACTCGACCGCCTACGAGCAGTACTTC. Its protein product is CASRDSTAYEQYF.

This chain connects TRBV7-9 to TRBJ2-4, with D hard to call. The germline V gene has CDR1 SEHNR and CDR2 FQNEAQ (reference sequence). V lost 1 base to trimming and J lost 1 base, with 8 bases between them. The CDR3 extends over 15 amino acids. The CDR3 bases are TGTGCCAGCAGCTTAGATCCGGTCGCCAAAAACATTCAGTACTTC. Translating gives CASSLDPVAKNIQYF.

This clone has more than one count but fewer than ten. The chain carries TRBV4-2 and TRBJ2-3; TRBD2 aligns across 8 bases. Germline V gene sequence: CDR1 LGHNA, CDR2 YNFKEQ. Trimming took 4 bases from V and 2 from J; bases not matched to a gene: 11. CDR3 length: 17 amino acids. Here the CDR3 reads CASSPRELAGHTDTQYF. The CDR3 coding sequence is TGTGCCAGCAGCCCGAGGGAGCTAGCGGGCCACACAGATACGCAGTATTTT.

In this sample, this clone turned up a few times. The rearrangement links TRBV3-1 (or the pseudogene TRBV3-2) to TRBJ1-6, with D maybe TRBD1 (5 bases). CDR1 and CDR2 (germline): LGHDT, YNNKEL (reference sequence). The CDR3 extends over 18 amino acids. The V end lost 3 bases, the J end lost 9 bases, and 24 bases lay between the germline ends. CDR3 DNA sequence: TGTGCCAGCAGCCAGGATTACAGGACCTCGCTATCATTTTCACCCCTCCACTTT. Its translation is CASSQDYRTSLSFSPLHF.

This clone was picked up a small number of times. V usage is TRBV11-2 and J usage is TRBJ2-3; 8 nucleotides line up with TRBD2. Germline V gene lookup returns CDR1 SGHAT and CDR2 FQNNGV. J lost 4 bases, V lost 0 bases, and 3 bases had no gene match. The CDR3 extends over 15 amino acids. CDR3 coding DNA: TGTGCCAGCAGCTTAGAAGCGGGAGTCGCAGATACGCAGTATTTT. Residues: CASSLEAGVADTQYF.

The chain couples TRBV9 to TRBJ1-3, with 7 nucleotides matching TRBD1. Looked up from germline, CDR1 is SGDLS and CDR2 is YYNGEE. After removal of 4 bases from V and 0 bases from J, the junction contained 7 bases not matched to a gene. The length of the CDR3 is 16 residues. DNA for the CDR3: TGTGCCAGCAGCCTGGGACAGTTACTCTCTGGAAACACCATATATTTT. Residues: CASSLGQLLSGNTIYF. The full variable domain, completed using reference TRBV9 and TRBJ1-3, is DSGVTQTPKHLITATGQRVTLRCSPRSGDLSVYWYQQSLDQGLQFLIQYYNGEERAKGNILERFSAQQFPDLHSELNLSSLELGDSALYFCASSLGQLLSGNTIYFGEGSWLTVV.